One and the same sample provided the 22 T cell receptor beta chains below, sequenced in a study of Graves' ophthalmopathy and Graves' hyperthyroidism. Amplification of the TCR beta CDR3 regions used RNA transcripts (as template). HTBI-primed first-round RT-PCR preceded second-round multiplex PCR. TCRdb re-called the multiplex PCR reads through MiXCR, storing one row per CDR3 protein. Among approximately 1.2 million distinct CDR3 sequences, about 38% were seen once, and the ten largest hold around 10%. The sample consisted of peripheral blood or thyroid tissue (not recorded which). The receptors were gathered from an adult man with Graves' hyperthyroidism.

Many counts were recorded for this clonotype. The chain recombines TRBV7-9 with TRBJ2-6, with 7 bases fitting TRBD2. The V gene end was trimmed by 1 base and the J gene end by 4 bases; junction bases not matched to a gene: 10. The CDR3 loop spans 18 amino acids. Germline V gene sequence: CDR1 SEHNR, CDR2 FQNEAQ (reference sequence). The CDR3 spells CASSLGRGSYPGANVLTF. The CDR3, as DNA: TGTGCCAGCAGCTTAGGGCGGGGGTCCTATCCCGGGGCCAACGTCCTGACTTTC.

This clonotype occurred a few times. This chain joins TRBV19 and TRBJ1-1, with a tentative D call TRBD1 (5 bases). The V end lost 6 bases, the J end lost 0 bases, and 14 bases lay between the germline ends. CDR3 length equals 15 residues. Germline V gene sequence: CDR1 LNHDA, CDR2 SQIVND (reference sequence). The CDR3: CASRTTGAMNTEAFF. The CDR3 DNA is TGTGCCAGTAGAACGACCGGGGCGATGAACACTGAAGCTTTCTTT.

V and J are TRBV28 and TRBJ2-5; no definite D call. Trimming removed 0 bases at V and 3 bases at J, with 8 bases between. CDR1 MDHEN and CDR2 SYDVKM come from the germline V gene. This CDR3 has 14 residues. The CDR3 nucleotides read TGTGCCAGCAGTTTATGGGGCTCCGAAGAGACCCAGTACTTC. As protein: CASSLWGSEETQYF.

There are many counts of this clonotype. This sequence joins TRBV11-1 and TRBJ2-5; TRBD2 is a possible D gene (6 bases). CDR3 length: 13 amino acids. V was cut by 8 bases and J by 3 bases, with 13 bases left in between. Germline V gene lookup returns CDR1 SGHAT and CDR2 FQDESV (reference sequence). CDR3 sequence: CASSLAPKETQYF. The CDR3 bases are TGTGCCAGCTCTCTAGCGCCAAAAGAGACCCAGTACTTC.

The rearrangement links TRBV25-1 to TRBJ2-5; 9 nucleotides align to TRBD1. Germline V gene lookup returns CDR1 MGHDK and CDR2 SYGVNS. There are 16 residues in the CDR3. V lost 5 bases to trimming and J lost 6 bases; unmatched junction nucleotides: 13. The CDR3 region has the DNA TGTGCCAGCAGTCTGGACAGGGGACTCGGAGAGAAGACCCAGTACTTC. Its translation is CASSLDRGLGEKTQYF.

V is TRBV25-1 and J is TRBJ2-3; perhaps TRBD2 as D (5 bases). Trimming took off 7 bases at V and 3 bases at J, with 11 bases between the two ends. The germline gives CDR1 MGHDK, CDR2 SYGVNS. This CDR3 has 13 amino acids. Written as DNA, the CDR3 is TGTGCCAGCACTCCTACGGGAACAGATACGCAGTATTTT. Translated, it gives CASTPTGTDTQYF.

The J gene is TRBJ1-1, the V gene TRBV29-1; D is uncertain. The CDR3 length is 12 residues. Germline V lookup: CDR1 SQVTM, CDR2 ANQGSEA. The V gene lost 3 bases and the J gene lost 4 bases, with 9 bases spanning the gap. CDR3 DNA sequence: TGCAGCGTTGATTCCGGGTCCACTGAAGCTTTCTTT. Translating gives CSVDSGSTEAFF. The complete variable domain, with remaining parts taken from reference TRBV29-1 and TRBJ1-1, reads SAVISQKPSRDICQRGTSLTIQCQVDSQVTMMFWYRQQPGQSLTLIATANQGSEATYESGFVIDKFPISRPNLTFSTLTVSNMSPEDSSIYLCSVDSGSTEAFFGQGTRLTVV.

This clonotype was found many times. The chain joins TRBV20-1 to TRBJ1-4; D is unresolved. The V and J ends lost 3 bases and 4 bases respectively, with 12 bases between them. In germline, CDR1 is DFQATT, CDR2 SNEGSKA (reference sequence). CDR3 length: 14 residues. CDR3 DNA sequence: TGCAGTGCTAGCTTGGACGGACGTAATGAAAAACTGTTTTTT. Its protein product is CSASLDGRNEKLFF.

This clonotype has more than one count but fewer than ten. The chain uses TRBV19 and TRBJ1-3, with D perhaps TRBD1 (5 bases). The CDR3 totals 16 residues. The V gene's germline CDR1 is LNHDA and CDR2 SQIVND (reference sequence). The V gene lost 7 bases and the J gene lost 2 bases, with 18 bases spanning the gap. The CDR3 loop reads CASTDQGRGTGNTIYF. The CDR3 bases are TGTGCCAGTACCGACCAGGGACGCGGGACTGGAAACACCATATATTTT.

This clonotype has a single count. The chain couples TRBV5-1 to TRBJ2-7; TRBD2 might be the D (6 bases). This CDR3 comprises 15 residues. Germline V gene data show CDR1 as SGHRS and CDR2 as YFSETQ. Trimming removed 5 bases at V and 4 bases at J, with 19 bases between. CDR3 in amino acids: CASRPGVREEYEQYF. Here the CDR3 DNA reads TGCGCCAGCAGGCCGGGCGTCAGGGAGGAATACGAGCAGTACTTC. Using reference TRBV5-1 and TRBJ2-7 for the parts outside the CDR3, the full variable domain is KAGVTQTPRYLIKTRGQQVTLSCSPISGHRSVSWYQQTPGQGLQFLFEYFSETQRNKGNFPGRFSGRQFSNSRSEMNVSTLELGDSALYLCASRPGVREEYEQYFGPGTRLTVT.

This clonotype was recorded many times. Here the CDR3 reads CASTWGNLAQPQHF. The CDR3 DNA sequence: TGTGCCAGTACCTGGGGGAACCTAGCTCAGCCCCAGCATTTT. The chain is built from TRBV19 and TRBJ1-5; tentative D call: TRBD1 (5 bases). The V end lost 7 bases, the J end lost 6 bases, and 16 bases lay between the germline ends. The CDR3 is made up of 14 amino acids. Germline V CDR1 and CDR2: LNHDA, SQIVND (reference sequence).

This clonotype has ten or more counts. This rearrangement joins TRBV10-1 to TRBJ2-2; D unclear. The V and J ends lost 5 bases and 5 bases respectively, with 6 bases between them. This CDR3 region has 12 residues. Germline V lookup: CDR1 WNHNN, CDR2 SYGVQD (reference sequence). The CDR3: CASSSWTGELFF. For the CDR3, the DNA is TGCGCCAGCAGTAGTTGGACCGGGGAGCTGTTTTTT.

This clonotype was counted only a few times. V and J are TRBV6-6 and TRBJ2-7; possibly TRBD2 for D (5 bases). This CDR3 contains 16 residues. The V end was cut by 5 bases, the J end by 1 base, with 18 bases between. Germline CDR1 is MNHNY and CDR2 is SVGAGI (reference sequence). The CDR3 sequence is CASSEGSSRVSYEQYF. The CDR3 nucleotides read TGTGCCAGCAGTGAAGGGTCTTCGAGGGTTTCCTACGAGCAGTACTTC.

The rearrangement joins TRBV2 to TRBJ2-7, with 8 bases lining up with TRBD1. Looked up from germline, CDR1 is SNHLY and CDR2 is FYNNEI. V was pared by 5 bases and J by 5 bases, with 8 bases of the junction left unmatched. The CDR3 runs to 14 residues. CDR3 amino acids: CASSLHGTGDEQYF. In DNA form, the CDR3 reads TGTGCCAGCAGTTTGCACGGGACAGGCGACGAGCAGTACTTC.

V and J are TRBV11-1 and TRBJ1-1; TRBD1 might be the D (5 bases). CDR3 size: 17 residues. V shed 5 bases and J shed 3 bases, with 22 bases lying between them. CDR1 and CDR2 from the germline V gene are SGHAT and FQDESV (reference sequence). The CDR3 reads CASSPFGEGQGDTEAFF. For the CDR3, the DNA is TGTGCCAGCAGCCCCTTCGGTGAGGGGCAAGGGGACACTGAAGCTTTCTTT.

In its sample, this clonotype was seen many times. In DNA, the CDR3 is TGTGCCACCGGACAGGGAAGTTCTGGGGCCAACGTCCTGACTTTC. It translates to CATGQGSSGANVLTF. The rearrangement links TRBV10-3 to TRBJ2-6; 8 bases are shared with TRBD1. Losses at the gene ends were 10 bases for V and 1 base for J; bases not matched to a gene: 6. This CDR3 contains 15 residues. Germline V gene data show CDR1 as ENHRY and CDR2 as SYGVKD.

This clonotype was observed a handful of times. The chain recombines TRBV6-2 or TRBV6-3 with TRBJ1-5; D may be TRBD1 (5 bases). There are 13 residues in the CDR3. Between the trimmed V and J ends, which lost 5 bases and 11 bases, there was a span of 16 bases. Looked up from germline, CDR1 is MNHEY and CDR2 is SVGEGT. The CDR3 protein is CASSTRTIWAQHF. CDR3 in DNA: TGTGCCAGCAGTACCCGGACAATTTGGGCCCAGCATTTT.

This clonotype turned up a few times. The genes are TRBV4-3 and TRBJ1-2; tentatively, D is TRBD1 (5 bases). Per germline, CDR1 LGHNA and CDR2 YSLEER. V lost 1 base to trimming and J lost 5 bases, with 14 bases between them. CDR3 size: 15 residues. CDR3 in DNA: TGCGCCAGCAGCCAAGTGCAGGGACCTTTATATGGCTACACCTTC. Its translation: CASSQVQGPLYGYTF.

This chain connects TRBV30 to TRBJ1-1, with a weak D call TRBD1 (6 bases). Trimming removed 7 bases at V and 4 bases at J, with 13 bases between. The CDR3 extends over 12 amino acids. The germline V gene encodes CDR1 GTSNPN and CDR2 SVGIG (reference sequence). CDR3 in amino acids: CAYRVRSTEAFF. The CDR3 DNA reads TGTGCCTACAGGGTGCGATCCACTGAAGCTTTCTTT.

This clonotype was seen many times. V and J are TRBV19 and TRBJ1-2; possibly TRBD1 for D (5 bases). This CDR3 contains 13 residues. Germline V lookup: CDR1 LNHDA, CDR2 SQIVND (reference sequence). Trimming took 4 bases from V and 1 from J, leaving 7 bases between them. CDR3 region: CASSTRDNYGYTF. CDR3 nucleotides: TGTGCCAGTAGTACCAGGGATAACTATGGCTACACCTTC.

CDR3 region: CAWSVLLGTHYGYTF. The CDR3 nucleotides are TGTGCCTGGAGTGTACTTCTTGGGACACACTATGGCTACACCTTC. The chain couples TRBV30 to TRBJ1-2; D is perhaps TRBD1 (6 bases). The CDR3 consists of 15 residues. Between the trimmed V and J ends, which lost 0 bases and 3 bases, there was a span of 14 bases. Germline V gene sequence: CDR1 GTSNPN, CDR2 SVGIG (reference sequence).

The V gene is TRBV7-2, the J gene TRBJ2-2; no reliable D call. V lost 1 base, J lost 6 bases, and 12 bases lay in between. Germline CDR1 SGHTA, CDR2 FQGNSA. The CDR3 runs to 15 residues. CDR3 nucleotides: TGTGCCAGCAGCTTAGATTGGGGTCTGTCCGGGGAGCTGTTTTTT. Translated, it gives CASSLDWGLSGELFF. Based on the CDR3 plus reference TRBV7-2 and TRBJ2-2, the full variable domain is GAGVSQSPSNKVTEKGKDVELRCDPISGHTALYWYRQSLGQGLEFLIYFQGNSAPDKSGLPSDRFSAERTGGSVSTLTIQRTQQEDSAVYLCASSLDWGLSGELFFGEGSRLTVL.